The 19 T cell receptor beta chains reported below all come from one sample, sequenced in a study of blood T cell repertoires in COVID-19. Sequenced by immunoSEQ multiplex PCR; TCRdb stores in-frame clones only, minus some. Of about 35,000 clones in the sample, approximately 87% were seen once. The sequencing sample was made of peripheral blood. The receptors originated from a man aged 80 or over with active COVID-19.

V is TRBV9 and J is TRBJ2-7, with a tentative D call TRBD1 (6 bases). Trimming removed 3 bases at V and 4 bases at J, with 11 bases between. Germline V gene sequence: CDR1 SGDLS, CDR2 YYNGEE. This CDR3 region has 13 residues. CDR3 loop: CASSAGQQYEQYF. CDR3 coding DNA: TGTGCCAGCAGCGCCGGACAGCAGTACGAGCAGTACTTC.

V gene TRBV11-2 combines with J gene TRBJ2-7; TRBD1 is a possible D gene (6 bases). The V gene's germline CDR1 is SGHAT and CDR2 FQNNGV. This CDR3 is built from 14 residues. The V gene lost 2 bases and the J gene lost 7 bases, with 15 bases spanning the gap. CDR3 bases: TGTGCCAGCAGCTTACAGACAGGCCCAGGGGAGCAGTACTTC. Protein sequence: CASSLQTGPGEQYF.

DNA for the CDR3: TGTGCCGAAAGGGGGATCGATGGCTACACCTTC. As protein: CAERGIDGYTF. The chain links TRBV28 to TRBJ1-2; D is possibly TRBD1 (6 bases). The CDR3 sequence is 11 residues long. CDR1 and CDR2 (germline): MDHEN, SYDVKM. With 11 bases removed from V and 6 bases from J, the gap between germline ends came to 13 bases.

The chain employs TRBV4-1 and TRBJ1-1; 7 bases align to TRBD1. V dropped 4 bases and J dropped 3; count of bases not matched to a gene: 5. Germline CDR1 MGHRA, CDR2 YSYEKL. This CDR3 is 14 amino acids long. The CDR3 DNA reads TGCGCCAGCAGCCCCCCAACAGGGGACACTGAAGCTTTCTTT. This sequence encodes CASSPPTGDTEAFF.

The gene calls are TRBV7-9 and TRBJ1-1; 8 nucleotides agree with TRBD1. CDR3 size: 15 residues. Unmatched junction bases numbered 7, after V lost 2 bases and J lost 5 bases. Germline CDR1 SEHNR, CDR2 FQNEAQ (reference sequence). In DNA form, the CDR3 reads TGTGCCAGCAGCTTATTGGACAGGGTCGGGACTGAAGCTTTCTTT. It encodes CASSLLDRVGTEAFF.

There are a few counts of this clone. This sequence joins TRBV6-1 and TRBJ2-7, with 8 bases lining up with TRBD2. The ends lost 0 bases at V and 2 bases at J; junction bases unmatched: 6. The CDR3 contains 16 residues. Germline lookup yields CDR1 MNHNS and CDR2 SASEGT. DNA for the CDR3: TGTGCCAGCAGTGAAGCTATAAGCGGGAGCGCCTACGAGCAGTACTTC. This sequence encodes CASSEAISGSAYEQYF.

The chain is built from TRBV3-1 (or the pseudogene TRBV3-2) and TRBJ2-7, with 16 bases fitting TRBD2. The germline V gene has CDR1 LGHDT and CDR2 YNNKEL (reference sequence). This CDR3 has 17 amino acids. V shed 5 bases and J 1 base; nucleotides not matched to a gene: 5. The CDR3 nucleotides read TGTGCCAGCAGCTTGGGACTAGCGGGAGGGCATTCCTACGAGCAGTACTTC. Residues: CASSLGLAGGHSYEQYF.

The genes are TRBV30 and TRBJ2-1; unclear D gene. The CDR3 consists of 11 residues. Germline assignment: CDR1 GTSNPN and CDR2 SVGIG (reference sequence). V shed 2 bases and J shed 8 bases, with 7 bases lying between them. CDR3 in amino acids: CAWSPRDEQFF. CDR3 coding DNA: TGTGCCTGGAGTCCGCGAGATGAGCAGTTCTTC.

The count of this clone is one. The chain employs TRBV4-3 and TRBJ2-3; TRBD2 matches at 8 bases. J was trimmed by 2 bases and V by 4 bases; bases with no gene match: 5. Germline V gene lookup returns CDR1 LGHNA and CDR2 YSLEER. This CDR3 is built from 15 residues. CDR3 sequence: CASSPASGFTDTQYF. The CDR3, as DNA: TGCGCCAGCAGCCCGGCTAGCGGGTTCACAGATACGCAGTATTTT.

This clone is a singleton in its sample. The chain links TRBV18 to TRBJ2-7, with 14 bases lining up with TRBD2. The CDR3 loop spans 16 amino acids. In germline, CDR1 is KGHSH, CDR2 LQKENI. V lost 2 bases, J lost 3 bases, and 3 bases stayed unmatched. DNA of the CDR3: TGTGCCAGCTCACCATCCGGGACTAGCGGGGGCTACGAGCAGTACTTC. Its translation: CASSPSGTSGGYEQYF.

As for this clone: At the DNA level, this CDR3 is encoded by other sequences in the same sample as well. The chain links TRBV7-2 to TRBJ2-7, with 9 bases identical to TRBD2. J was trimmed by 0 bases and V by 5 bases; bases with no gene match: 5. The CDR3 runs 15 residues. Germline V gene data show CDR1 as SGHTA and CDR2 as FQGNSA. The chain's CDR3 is CASSQTSGSSYEQYF. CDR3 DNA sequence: TGTGCCAGCAGCCAGACTAGCGGAAGCTCCTACGAGCAGTACTTC.

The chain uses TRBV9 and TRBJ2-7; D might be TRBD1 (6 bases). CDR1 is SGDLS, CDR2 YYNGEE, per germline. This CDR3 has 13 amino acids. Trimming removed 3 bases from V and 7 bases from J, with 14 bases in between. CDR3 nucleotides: TGTGCCAGCAGCGAGGCGCTGAGGGGGGAGCAGTACTTC. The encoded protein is CASSEALRGEQYF.

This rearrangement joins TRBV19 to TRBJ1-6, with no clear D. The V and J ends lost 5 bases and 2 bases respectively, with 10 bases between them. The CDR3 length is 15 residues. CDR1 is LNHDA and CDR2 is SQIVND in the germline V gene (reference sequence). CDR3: CASSVTEPYNSPLHF. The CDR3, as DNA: TGTGCCAGTAGTGTGACGGAGCCCTATAATTCACCCCTCCACTTT.

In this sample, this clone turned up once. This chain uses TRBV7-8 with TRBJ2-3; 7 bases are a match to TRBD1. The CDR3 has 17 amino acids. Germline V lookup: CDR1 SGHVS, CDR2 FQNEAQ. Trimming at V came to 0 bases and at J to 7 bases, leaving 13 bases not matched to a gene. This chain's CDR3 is CASSLAPATGLQHTQYF. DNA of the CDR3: TGTGCCAGCAGCTTAGCACCTGCGACAGGGTTACAACATACGCAGTATTTT.

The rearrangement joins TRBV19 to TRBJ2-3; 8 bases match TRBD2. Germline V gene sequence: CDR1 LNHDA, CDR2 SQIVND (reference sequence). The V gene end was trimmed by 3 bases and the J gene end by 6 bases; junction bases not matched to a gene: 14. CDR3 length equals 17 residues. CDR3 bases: TGTGCCAGTAGTATTCGGGCAACTAGCGGCCTTGTGGATACGCAGTATTTT. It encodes CASSIRATSGLVDTQYF.

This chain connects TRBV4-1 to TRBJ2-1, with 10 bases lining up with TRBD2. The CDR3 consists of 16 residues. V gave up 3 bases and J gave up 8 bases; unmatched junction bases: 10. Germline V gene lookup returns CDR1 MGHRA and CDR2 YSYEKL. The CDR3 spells CASSQGVAGGVDEQFF. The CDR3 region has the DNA TGCGCCAGCAGCCAGGGGGTAGCGGGAGGCGTCGATGAGCAGTTCTTC.

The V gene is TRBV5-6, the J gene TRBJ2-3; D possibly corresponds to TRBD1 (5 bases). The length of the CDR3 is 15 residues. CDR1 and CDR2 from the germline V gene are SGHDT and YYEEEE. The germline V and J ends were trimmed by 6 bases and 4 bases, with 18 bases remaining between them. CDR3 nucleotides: TGTGCCAGCACCTGGGGCCTTTCAAGGGCAGATACGCAGTATTTT. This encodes CASTWGLSRADTQYF.

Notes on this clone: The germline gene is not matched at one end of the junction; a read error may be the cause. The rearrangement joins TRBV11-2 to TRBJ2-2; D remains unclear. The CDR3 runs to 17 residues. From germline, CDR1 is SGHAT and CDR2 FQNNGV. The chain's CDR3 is CASTLDRVLQNTGELFF. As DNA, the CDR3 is TGTGCCAGCACCTTAGATCGGGTCCTCCAGAACACCGGGGAGCTGTTTTTT. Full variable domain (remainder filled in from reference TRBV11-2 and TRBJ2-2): EAGVAQSPRYKIIEKRQSVAFWCNPISGHATLYWYQQILGQGPKLLIQFQNNGVVDDSQLPKDRFSAERLKGVDSTLKIQPAKLEDSAVYLCASTLDRVLQNTGELFFGEGSRLTVL.

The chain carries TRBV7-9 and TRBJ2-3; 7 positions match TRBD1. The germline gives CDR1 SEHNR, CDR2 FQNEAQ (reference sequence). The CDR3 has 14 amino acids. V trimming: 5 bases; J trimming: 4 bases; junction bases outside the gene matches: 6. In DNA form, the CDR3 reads TGTGCCAGCAGCATCTCGGGACAGCCAGATACGCAGTATTTT. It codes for CASSISGQPDTQYF.